Shown below are 7 T cell receptor beta chains from a single sample sequenced in a study of memory CD4+ T cells and cytomegalovirus serostatus (dated by TCRdb to between 2018 and 2021). A FACSAria II was used to sort memory CD4+ T cells, defined as single viable CD3+CD4+CD8-CD45RO+ cells. Preparation of the library involved the immunoSEQ multiplex PCR assay. TCRdb took over this immuneACCESS table, retaining in-frame rearrangements with V and J assigned. Such tables are incomplete; in checked studies, under half of the missing clones stem from an unresolved V gene, and the remainder is unexplained. For this sample the table gives over 45,000 clones, of which more than 75% were detected only once. Clones ranked in the top ten supply over 0.35% of the sample. The sequencing sample was made of memory CD4+ T cells from blood. The source is an adult in good health and CMV-seronegative.

CDR3 residues: CASSQGLIGRSGELFF. In nucleotides, the CDR3 is TGCGCCAGCAGCCAAGGACTCATCGGGAGGTCCGGGGAGCTGTTTTTT. This chain links TRBV4-1 with TRBJ2-2; 7 bases agree with TRBD2. Trimming cost V 1 base and J 6 bases; bases outside gene matches: 8. Germline CDR1 is MGHRA and CDR2 is YSYEKL. This CDR3 is built from 16 residues.

The sample holds a few counts of this clone. CDR3 loop: CASSFLSEAFF. The CDR3 bases are TGTGCCAGCAGTTTCCTCAGTGAAGCTTTCTTT. The chain employs TRBV28 and TRBJ1-1, with D unclear. V was cut by 3 bases and J by 7 bases, with 6 bases left in between. The CDR3 has 11 residues. Germline V lookup: CDR1 MDHEN, CDR2 SYDVKM. The full variable domain, with the rest looked up from reference TRBV28 and TRBJ1-1, is DVKVTQSSRYLVKRTGEKVFLECVQDMDHENMFWYRQDPGLGLRLIYFSYDVKMKEKGDIPEGYSVSREKKERFSLILESASTNQTSMYLCASSFLSEAFFGQGTRLTVV.

The chain carries TRBV28 and TRBJ2-7; the match to TRBD1 covers 11 bases. Germline V CDR1 and CDR2: MDHEN, SYDVKM. This CDR3 comprises 14 residues. After removal of 8 bases from V and 2 bases from J, the junction contained 5 bases not matched to a gene. In nucleotides, the CDR3 is TGTGCCAGCGACTCGGGACAGGGGGCCTACGAGCAGTACTTC. It specifies CASDSGQGAYEQYF.

The genes are TRBV28 and TRBJ2-3; unclear D gene. Trimming cost V 7 bases and J 2 bases, with 16 bases left between them. Per germline, CDR1 MDHEN and CDR2 SYDVKM. The CDR3 is 15 amino acids. CDR3: CASIYGQSDTDTQYF. The CDR3 DNA reads TGTGCCAGCATCTATGGGCAATCGGACACAGATACGCAGTATTTT.

This sequence joins TRBV30 and TRBJ1-6; 7 bases align to TRBD1. The ends lost 6 bases at V and 7 bases at J; junction bases unmatched: 6. The CDR3 sequence is 13 residues long. Germline assignment: CDR1 GTSNPN and CDR2 SVGIG (reference sequence). The CDR3 region is CACEGQLNSPLHF. In DNA form, the CDR3 reads TGTGCCTGCGAGGGACAGTTGAATTCACCCCTCCACTTT.

CDR3 sequence (DNA): TGTGCCAGCAGGACCGGAACAACTGAAGCTTTCTTT. This translates into CASRTGTTEAFF. This chain connects TRBV5-7 to TRBJ1-1, with D unclear. TRBV5-7 is labeled an ORF, and its function is uncertain. This CDR3 region has 12 residues. Trimming left V 5 bases short and J 5 bases short, with 10 bases between.

Regarding this clone: Different DNA sequences within this sample yield the same CDR3. The chain employs TRBV25-1 and TRBJ2-4; tentatively, D is TRBD1 (7 bases). Germline V gene sequence: CDR1 MGHDK, CDR2 SYGVNS. This CDR3 region has 16 residues. Trimming shortened V by 6 bases and J by 3 bases, and 18 bases separated the two germline ends. Here the CDR3 reads CASSIDRVGGKNIQYF. The CDR3 nucleotides read TGTGCCAGCAGCATCGACAGGGTGGGGGGCAAAAACATTCAGTACTTC.